This is a list of T cell receptor beta chains from one sample in a study of cytomegalovirus exposure and HLA in healthy donors. TCRdb's table, derived via immunoSEQ multiplex PCR, lists solely in-frame clones and lacks some. The sample contains 150,000 to 200,000 clones, more than 65% of which appear only once. The sequencing sample was made of PBMCs. The source of these receptors is a female donor in good health and CMV-seronegative. Both conserved end residues are part of each CDR3. A D gene is named only where the DNA matches it firmly. Clone size, where shown, is once, few, many, or a class for clones that have expanded.

V gene	clone size	J gene	D gene	CDR3 DNA	CDR3 protein
TRBV28	.	TRBJ2-7	TRBD1	TGTGCCAGCAGCCTGGGGGGACAGGGCTCCTACGAGCAGTACTTC	CASSLGGQGSYEQYF
TRBV7-9	.	TRBJ2-5	TRBD1	TGTGCCAGCAGCTGGGACAGGGGGATCCAAGAGACCCAGTACTTC	CASSWDRGIQETQYF
TRBV9	.	TRBJ2-2	TRBD2	TGTGCCAGCAGCTTCGGACTAGCGGGAGGCGGGGACACCGGGGAGCTGTTTTTT	CASSFGLAGGGDTGELFF
TRBV9	.	TRBJ2-7	.	TGTGCCAGCAGCGTCGAGGGGACATACGAGCAGTACTTC	CASSVEGTYEQYF
TRBV5-1	.	TRBJ2-1	.	TGCGCCAGCAGTCTACAGGGCAGCTCCTACAATGAGCAGTTCTTC	CASSLQGSSYNEQFF
TRBV9	once	TRBJ2-7	TRBD2	TGTGCCAGCAGCGCGGGGGGGACAAACTCCTACGAGCAGTACTTC	CASSAGGTNSYEQYF
TRBV5-4	.	TRBJ2-7	.	TGTGCCAGCAGCTCTCCCTACGAGCAGTACTTC	CASSSPYEQYF
TRBV6-1	.	TRBJ2-7	TRBD2	TGTGCCAGCAGGGGACTAGCCTACGAGCAGTACTTC	CASRGLAYEQYF
TRBV5-1	.	TRBJ2-7	TRBD2	TGCGCCAGCAGCTTGCAATGGACTCTAGCGGGGGACGAGCAGTACTTC	CASSLQWTLAGDEQYF
TRBV9	.	TRBJ2-7	TRBD1	TGTGCCAGCAGCGTAGCGACCGGACAGGCCTCCTCCTACGAGCAGTACTTC	CASSVATGQASSYEQYF
TRBV19	.	TRBJ1-1	TRBD1	TGTGCCAGTAGCTCGGACAGGGGTTGGGCTTTCTTT	CASSSDRGWAFF
TRBV2	.	TRBJ2-5	.	TGTGCCAGCGGACGACAGCCCCAAGAGACCCAGTACTTC	CASGRQPQETQYF
TRBV27	.	TRBJ2-7	TRBD1	TGTGCCAGCAGTTTACAGACAGGGGGCTACGAGCAGTACTTC	CASSLQTGGYEQYF
TRBV6-5	.	TRBJ2-2	.	TGTGCCAGCAGAGCGGGCGCGGCTGGGGAGCTGTTTTTT	CASRAGAAGELFF
TRBV10-3	.	TRBJ1-5	.	TGTGCCACAGAAGCAGACAATAGCAATCAGCCCCAGCATTTT	CATEADNSNQPQHF
TRBV7-2	.	TRBJ1-2	.	TGTGCCAGCAGCACCCCGCAGGGGAGGGTGCTTAACTATGGCTACACCTTC	CASSTPQGRVLNYGYTF
TRBV5-1	.	TRBJ2-5	TRBD2	TGCGCCAGCAGCCCGGACTTTTCGGGGGGGCGTGAGACCCAGTACTTC	CASSPDFSGGRETQYF
TRBV19	.	TRBJ2-7	.	TGTGCCAGTAGTCCGTCGGCGGGTGGTACGCACGAGCAGTACTTC	CASSPSAGGTHEQYF
TRBV9	few	TRBJ1-2	TRBD1	TGTGCCAGCAGCGCAACGTTACGGGACAGCTCCTTCTATGGCTACACCTTC	CASSATLRDSSFYGYTF
TRBV6-5	.	TRBJ2-7	TRBD1	TGTGCCAGCAGTCCGGACAGGCTCGAGCAGTACTTC	CASSPDRLEQYF
TRBV7-9	.	TRBJ1-2	.	TGTGCCAGCAGCGGGGGGGCTGGCTATGGCTACACCTTC	CASSGGAGYGYTF
TRBV6-6	.	TRBJ2-1	.	TGTGCCAGCAGTTCCTCGCCCGGGACATACAATGAGCAGTTCTTC	CASSSSPGTYNEQFF
TRBV4-2	.	TRBJ1-6	.	TGTGCCAGCAGCCAAGACAGCTCCTATAATTCACCCCTCCACTTT	CASSQDSSYNSPLHF
TRBV7-9	.	TRBJ2-6	TRBD2	TGTGCCAGCAGCTTAGCGACGGGGGGGAGTGGGGCCAACGTCCTGACTTTC	CASSLATGGSGANVLTF
TRBV6-5	.	TRBJ1-6	TRBD1	TGTGCCAGCAACAGACAGGGAGAGAATTCACCCCTCCACTTT	CASNRQGENSPLHF
TRBV6-5	.	TRBJ2-7	.	TGTGCCAGCAGTTACGGAGTTGACGAGCAGTACTTC	CASSYGVDEQYF
TRBV7-2	.	TRBJ1-1	.	TGTGCCAGCAGCTCCCAAGGAGGGGCCCCGGAGGCTTTCTTT	CASSSQGGAPEAFF
TRBV11-1	.	TRBJ1-1	TRBD1	TGTGCCAGCAGCGCGACAGGGTTACGGAACACTGAAGCTTTCTTT	CASSATGLRNTEAFF
TRBV4-2	.	TRBJ2-7	.	TGTGCCAGCAGCCAAGAGGGGGTGGGGGCCGAGCAGTACTTC	CASSQEGVGAEQYF
TRBV4-2	.	TRBJ2-2	TRBD2	TGTGCCAGCAGCCAAGCTCGAGGGGTAGCGGGAGTTATCGGGGAGCTGTTTTTT	CASSQARGVAGVIGELFF
TRBV19	.	TRBJ2-7	TRBD2	TGTGCCAGTAGTCTCACACTAGCGGGAGAGTATGACGAGCAGTACTTC	CASSLTLAGEYDEQYF
TRBV30	.	TRBJ1-1	.	TGTGCCTGGAGAGTTTACCGGGACACCGCCTGGTTGGCTTTCTTT	CAWRVYRDTAWLAFF
TRBV7-2	.	TRBJ2-7	TRBD1	TGTGCCAGCAGCTTACAGGGACAGAGTCCCTACGAGCAGTACTTC	CASSLQGQSPYEQYF
TRBV5-1	.	TRBJ2-5	TRBD2	TGCGCCAGCAGCCTAAAGCGGGAGGGCCTTGGGGAGACCCAGTACTTC	CASSLKREGLGETQYF
TRBV19	.	TRBJ2-7	.	TGTGCCAGTAGTATAGATCAAGGAGGGACCTCCTACGAGCAGTACTTC	CASSIDQGGTSYEQYF
TRBV27	.	TRBJ2-7	.	TGTGCCAGCAGTTTATTTCAGGGCAGTTTATACTACGAGCAGTACTTC	CASSLFQGSLYYEQYF
TRBV7-9	.	TRBJ1-2	.	TGTGCCAGCAGCTTAGAGGGTGACAGGTCTAACTATGGCTACACCTTC	CASSLEGDRSNYGYTF
TRBV6-1	once	TRBJ1-1	.	TGTGCCAGCAGTGTGTCGGACACTGAAGCTTTCTTT	CASSVSDTEAFF
TRBV7-2	.	TRBJ2-3	TRBD2	TGTGCCAGCAGCCCCACGGCGGGAGGGATGGGAGATACGCAGTATTTT	CASSPTAGGMGDTQYF
TRBV12-5	.	TRBJ1-6	TRBD1	TGTGCTAGTGGTATTGGACAGGGGCGCTCCTATAATTCACCCCTCCACTTT	CASGIGQGRSYNSPLHF
TRBV6-1	.	TRBJ1-2	.	TGTGCCAGCAGTGTAGGGGGGGCAAGTGGCTACACCTTC	CASSVGGASGYTF
TRBV19	few	TRBJ2-3	.	TGTGCCAGTAGTCTACTTGGAGGGGGCTTCCTCACAGATACGCAGTATTTT	CASSLLGGGFLTDTQYF
TRBV29-1	.	TRBJ2-1	.	TGCAGCGTTGGAGGGGGCGGGAGGAGCTCCTACAATGAGCAGTTCTTC	CSVGGGGRSSYNEQFF
TRBV13	.	TRBJ2-7	TRBD1	TGTGCCAGCAGCCCACGGGACAGCTACGAGCAGTACTTC	CASSPRDSYEQYF
TRBV18	.	TRBJ1-1	.	TGTGCCAGCTCACCACGGCGGGTAAACACTGAAGCTTTCTTT	CASSPRRVNTEAFF
TRBV19	.	TRBJ1-2	.	TGTGCCAGTAGTCCACAGGGCCTCTATGGCTACACCTTC	CASSPQGLYGYTF
TRBV9	.	TRBJ1-2	.	TGTGCCAGCAGCGCCTTACCTACAGGGTATGGCTACACCTTC	CASSALPTGYGYTF